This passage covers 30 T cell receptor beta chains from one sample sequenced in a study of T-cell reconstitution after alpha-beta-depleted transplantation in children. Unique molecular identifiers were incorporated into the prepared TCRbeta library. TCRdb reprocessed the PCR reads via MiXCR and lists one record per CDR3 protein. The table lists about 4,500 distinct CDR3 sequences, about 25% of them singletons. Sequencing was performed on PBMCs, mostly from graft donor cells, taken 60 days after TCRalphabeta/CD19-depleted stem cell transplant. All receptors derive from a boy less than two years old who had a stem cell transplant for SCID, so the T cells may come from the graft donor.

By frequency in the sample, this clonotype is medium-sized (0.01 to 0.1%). The CDR3 sequence is CASSPAQSRRANVLTF. CDR3 DNA sequence: TGTGCCAGCAGCCCTGCACAGTCCCGACGGGCCAACGTCCTGACTTTC. This chain joins TRBV7-9 and TRBJ2-6; no reliable D call. V dropped 5 bases and J dropped 5 bases, with 16 bases sitting between them. CDR1 and CDR2 from the germline V gene are SEHNR and FQNEAQ (reference sequence). The CDR3 contains 16 residues.

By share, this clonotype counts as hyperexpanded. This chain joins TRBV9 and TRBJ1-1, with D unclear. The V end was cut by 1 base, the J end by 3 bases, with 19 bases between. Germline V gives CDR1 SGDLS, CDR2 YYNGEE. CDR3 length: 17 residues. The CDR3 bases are TGTGCCAGCAGCGTACGGCTGGGAGTCGTGGCACACACTGAAGCTTTCTTT. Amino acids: CASSVRLGVVAHTEAFF.

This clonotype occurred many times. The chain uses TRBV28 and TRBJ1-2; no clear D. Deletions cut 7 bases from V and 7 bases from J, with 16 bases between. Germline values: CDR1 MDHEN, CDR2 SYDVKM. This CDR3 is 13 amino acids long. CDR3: CASNPATWGGYTF. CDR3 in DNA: TGTGCCAGCAACCCAGCCACGTGGGGTGGCTACACCTTC.

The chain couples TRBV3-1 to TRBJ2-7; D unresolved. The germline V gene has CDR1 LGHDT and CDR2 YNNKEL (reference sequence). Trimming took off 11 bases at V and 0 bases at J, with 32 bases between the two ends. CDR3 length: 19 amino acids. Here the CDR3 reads CASPPKVSTARRSSYEQYF. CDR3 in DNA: TGTGCCTCCCCCCCCAAAGTAAGTACTGCTCGTAGGAGCTCCTACGAGCAGTACTTC.

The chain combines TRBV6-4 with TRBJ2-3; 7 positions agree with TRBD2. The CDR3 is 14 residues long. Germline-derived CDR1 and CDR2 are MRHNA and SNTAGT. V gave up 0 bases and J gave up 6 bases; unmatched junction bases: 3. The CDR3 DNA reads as TGTGCCAGCAGTGACTCTGGGGAGGGGGATACGCAGTATTTT. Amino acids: CASSDSGEGDTQYF.

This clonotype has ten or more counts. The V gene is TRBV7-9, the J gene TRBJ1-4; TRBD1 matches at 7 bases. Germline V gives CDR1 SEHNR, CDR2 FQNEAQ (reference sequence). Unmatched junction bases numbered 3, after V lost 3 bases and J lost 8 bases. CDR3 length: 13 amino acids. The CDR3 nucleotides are TGTGCCAGCAGCTTGGGACAGCTAGAAAAACTGTTTTTT. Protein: CASSLGQLEKLFF.

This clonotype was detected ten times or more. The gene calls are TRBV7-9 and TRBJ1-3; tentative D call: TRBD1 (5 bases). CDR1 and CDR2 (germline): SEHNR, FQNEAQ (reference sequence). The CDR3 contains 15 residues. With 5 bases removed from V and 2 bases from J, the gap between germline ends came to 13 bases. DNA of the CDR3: TGTGCCAGCAGCCCCCGGGGGGACCCTGGAAACACCATATATTTT. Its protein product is CASSPRGDPGNTIYF.

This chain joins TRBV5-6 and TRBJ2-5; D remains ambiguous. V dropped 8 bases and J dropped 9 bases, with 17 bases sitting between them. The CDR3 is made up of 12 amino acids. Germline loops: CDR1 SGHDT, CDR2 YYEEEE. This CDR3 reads CARSPGLIPQYF. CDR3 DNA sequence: TGTGCCAGGAGCCCCGGGCTCATTCCCCAGTACTTC. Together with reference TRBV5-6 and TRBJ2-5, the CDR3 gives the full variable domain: DAGVTQSPTHLIKTRGQQVTLRCSPKSGHDTVSWYQQALGQGPQFIFQYYEEEERQRGNFPDRFSGHQFPNYSSELNVNALLLGDSALYLCARSPGLIPQYFGPGTRLLVL.

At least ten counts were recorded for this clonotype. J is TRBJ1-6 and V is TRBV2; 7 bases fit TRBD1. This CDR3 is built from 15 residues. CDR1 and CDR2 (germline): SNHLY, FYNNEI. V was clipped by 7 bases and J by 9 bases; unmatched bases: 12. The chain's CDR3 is CASTKMRGRGSPLHF. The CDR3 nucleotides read TGTGCCAGCACTAAGATGAGGGGGCGCGGTTCACCCCTCCACTTT. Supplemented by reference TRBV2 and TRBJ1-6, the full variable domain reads EPEVTQTPSHQVTQMGQEVILRCVPISNHLYFYWYRQILGQKVEFLVSFYNNEISEKSEIFDDQFSVERPDGSNFTLKIRSTKLEDSAMYFCASTKMRGRGSPLHFGNGTRLTVT.

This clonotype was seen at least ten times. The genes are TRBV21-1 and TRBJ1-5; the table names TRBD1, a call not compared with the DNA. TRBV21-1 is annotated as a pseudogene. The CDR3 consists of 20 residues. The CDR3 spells CASSFPTSFGKKKYRQPQHF. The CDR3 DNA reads TGTGCCAGCAGCTTCCCGACCTCCTTCGGGAAAAAAAAATACCGGCAGCCCCAGCATTTT.

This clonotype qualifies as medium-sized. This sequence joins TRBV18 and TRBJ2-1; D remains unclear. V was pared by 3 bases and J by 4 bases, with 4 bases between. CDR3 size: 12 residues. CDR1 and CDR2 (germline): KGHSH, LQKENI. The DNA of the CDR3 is TGTGCCAGCTCACCCCGGTACAATGAGCAGTTCTTC. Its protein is CASSPRYNEQFF.

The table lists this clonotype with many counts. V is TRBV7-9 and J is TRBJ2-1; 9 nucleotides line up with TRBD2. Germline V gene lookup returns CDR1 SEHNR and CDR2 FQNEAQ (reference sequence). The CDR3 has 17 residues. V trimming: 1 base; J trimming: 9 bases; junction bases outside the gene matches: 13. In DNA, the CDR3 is TGTGCCAGCAGCTTAGTACTTATAGCGGGGGCGGCGCGTGAGCAGTTCTTC. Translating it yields CASSLVLIAGAAREQFF.

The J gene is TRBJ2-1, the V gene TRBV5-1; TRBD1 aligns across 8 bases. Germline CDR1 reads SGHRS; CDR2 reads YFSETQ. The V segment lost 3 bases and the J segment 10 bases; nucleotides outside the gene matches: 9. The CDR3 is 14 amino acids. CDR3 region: CASSSGQGKAEQFF. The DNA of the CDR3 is TGCGCCAGCAGCTCCGGACAGGGAAAGGCGGAGCAGTTCTTC.

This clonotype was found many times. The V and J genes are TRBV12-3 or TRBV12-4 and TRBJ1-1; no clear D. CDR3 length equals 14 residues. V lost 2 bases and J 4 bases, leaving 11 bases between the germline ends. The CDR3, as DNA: TGTGCCAGCAGTTTACAAGGACGGGCCACTGAAGCTTTCTTT. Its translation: CASSLQGRATEAFF.

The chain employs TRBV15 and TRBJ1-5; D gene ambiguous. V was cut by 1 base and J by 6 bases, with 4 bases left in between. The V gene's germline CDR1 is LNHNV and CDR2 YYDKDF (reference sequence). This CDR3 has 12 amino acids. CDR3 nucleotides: TGTGCCACCAGCAGAGGAGGTCAGCCCCAGCATTTT. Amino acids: CATSRGGQPQHF.

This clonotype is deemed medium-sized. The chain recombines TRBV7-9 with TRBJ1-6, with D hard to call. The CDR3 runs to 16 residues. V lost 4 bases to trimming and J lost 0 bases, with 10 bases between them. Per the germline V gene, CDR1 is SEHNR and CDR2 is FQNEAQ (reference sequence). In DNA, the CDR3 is TGTGCCAGCAGCTCATTCGGGGACTCCTATAATTCACCCCTCCACTTT. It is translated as CASSSFGDSYNSPLHF.

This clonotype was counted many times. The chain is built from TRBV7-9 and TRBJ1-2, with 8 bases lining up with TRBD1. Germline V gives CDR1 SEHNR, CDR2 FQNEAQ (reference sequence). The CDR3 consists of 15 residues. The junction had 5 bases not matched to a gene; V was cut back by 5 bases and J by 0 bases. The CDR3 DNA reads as TGTGCCAGCAGCCCGCGGGGACAGGCTAACTATGGCTACACCTTC. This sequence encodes CASSPRGQANYGYTF.

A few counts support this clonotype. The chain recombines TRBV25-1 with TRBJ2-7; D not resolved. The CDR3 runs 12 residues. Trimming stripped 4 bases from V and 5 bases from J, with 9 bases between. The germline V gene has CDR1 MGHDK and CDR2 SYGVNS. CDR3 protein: CASSVAINEQYF. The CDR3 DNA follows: TGTGCCAGCAGTGTCGCGATCAACGAGCAGTACTTC.

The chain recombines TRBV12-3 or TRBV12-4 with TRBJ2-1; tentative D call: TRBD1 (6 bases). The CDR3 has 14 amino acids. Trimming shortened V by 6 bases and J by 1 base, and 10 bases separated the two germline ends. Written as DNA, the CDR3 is TGTGCCAGCAGATCAGGACAGTCCTACAATGAGCAGTTCTTC. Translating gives CASRSGQSYNEQFF.

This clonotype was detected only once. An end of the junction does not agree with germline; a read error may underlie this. CDR3 in DNA: TGTGCCAGCAGTTGGACAGGGGGCCCTAATTATGGCTTCACCTTC. Protein product: CASSWTGGPNYGFTF. This chain uses TRBV28 with TRBJ1-2; 11 nucleotides match TRBD1. Germline V gene lookup returns CDR1 MDHEN and CDR2 SYDVKM. CDR3 size: 15 residues.

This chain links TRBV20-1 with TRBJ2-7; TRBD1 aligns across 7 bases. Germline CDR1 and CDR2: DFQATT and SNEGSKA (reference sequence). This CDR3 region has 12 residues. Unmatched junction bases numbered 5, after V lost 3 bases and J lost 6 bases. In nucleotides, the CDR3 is TGCAGTGCTAGTGAGGGGGCAGGCGAGCAGTACTTC. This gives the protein CSASEGAGEQYF.

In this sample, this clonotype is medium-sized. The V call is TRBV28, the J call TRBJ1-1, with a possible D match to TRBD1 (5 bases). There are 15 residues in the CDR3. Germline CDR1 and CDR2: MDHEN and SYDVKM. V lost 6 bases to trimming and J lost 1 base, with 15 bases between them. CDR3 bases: TGTGCCAGCAGCACTCCCACCCAGGGGAACACTGAAGCTTTCTTT. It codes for CASSTPTQGNTEAFF.

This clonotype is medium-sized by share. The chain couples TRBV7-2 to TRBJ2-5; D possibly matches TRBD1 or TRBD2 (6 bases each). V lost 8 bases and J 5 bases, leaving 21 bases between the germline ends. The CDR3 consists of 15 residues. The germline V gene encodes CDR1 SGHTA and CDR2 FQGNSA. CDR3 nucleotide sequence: TGTGCCAGCCGCATCGGGGGCCCCGTAGTGGAGACCCAGTACTTC. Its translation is CASRIGGPVVETQYF.

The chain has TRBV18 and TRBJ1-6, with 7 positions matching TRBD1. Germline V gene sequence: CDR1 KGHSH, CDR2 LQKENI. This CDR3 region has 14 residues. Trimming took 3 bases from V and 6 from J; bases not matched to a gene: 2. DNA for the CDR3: TGTGCCAGCTCACCGGGACAGACTAATTCACCCCTCCACTTT. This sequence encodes CASSPGQTNSPLHF.

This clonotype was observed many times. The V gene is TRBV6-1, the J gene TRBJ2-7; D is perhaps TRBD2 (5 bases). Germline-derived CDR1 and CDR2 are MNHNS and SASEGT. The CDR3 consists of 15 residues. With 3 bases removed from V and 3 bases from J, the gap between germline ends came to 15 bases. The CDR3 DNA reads TGTGCCAGCAGTGAGGCCGCTAGCTCACTCTACGAGCAGTACTTC. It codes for CASSEAASSLYEQYF.

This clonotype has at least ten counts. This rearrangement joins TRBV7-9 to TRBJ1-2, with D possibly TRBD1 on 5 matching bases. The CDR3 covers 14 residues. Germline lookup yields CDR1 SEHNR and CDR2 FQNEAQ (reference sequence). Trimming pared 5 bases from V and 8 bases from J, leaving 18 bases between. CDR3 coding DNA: TGTGCCAGCAGCCCCTATGGACAAGTTAGAGGCTACACCTTC. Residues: CASSPYGQVRGYTF. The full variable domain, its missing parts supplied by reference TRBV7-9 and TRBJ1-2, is DTGVSQNPRHKITKRGQNVTFRCDPISEHNRLYWYRQTLGQGPEFLTYFQNEAQLEKSRLLSDRFSAERPKGSFSTLEIQRTEQGDSAMYLCASSPYGQVRGYTFGSGTRLTVV.

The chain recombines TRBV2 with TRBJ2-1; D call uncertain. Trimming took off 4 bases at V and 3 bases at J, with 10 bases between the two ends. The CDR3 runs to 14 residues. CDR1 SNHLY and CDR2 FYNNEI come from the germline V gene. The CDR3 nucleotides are TGTGCCAGCAGTGTAGGTGCAGACTACAATGAGCAGTTCTTC. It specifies CASSVGADYNEQFF.

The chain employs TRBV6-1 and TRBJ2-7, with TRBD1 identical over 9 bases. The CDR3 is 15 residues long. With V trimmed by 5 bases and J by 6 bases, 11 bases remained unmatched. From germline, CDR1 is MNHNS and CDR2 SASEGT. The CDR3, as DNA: TGTGCCAGCAGTCCCACAGGGGGCGCTCTCGGCGAGCAGTACTTC. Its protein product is CASSPTGGALGEQYF.

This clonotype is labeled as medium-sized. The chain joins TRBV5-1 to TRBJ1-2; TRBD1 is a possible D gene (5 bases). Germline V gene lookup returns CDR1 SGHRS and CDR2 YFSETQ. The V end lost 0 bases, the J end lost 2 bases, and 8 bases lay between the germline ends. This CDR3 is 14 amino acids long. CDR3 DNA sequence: TGCGCCAGCAGCTTGGCCGAGGGGAACTATGGCTACACCTTC. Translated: CASSLAEGNYGYTF.

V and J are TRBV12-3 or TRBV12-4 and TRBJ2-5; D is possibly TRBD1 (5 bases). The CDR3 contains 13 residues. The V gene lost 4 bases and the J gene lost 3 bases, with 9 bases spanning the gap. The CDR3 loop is CASSWGSKETQYF. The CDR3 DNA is TGTGCCAGCAGTTGGGGCAGTAAAGAGACCCAGTACTTC.